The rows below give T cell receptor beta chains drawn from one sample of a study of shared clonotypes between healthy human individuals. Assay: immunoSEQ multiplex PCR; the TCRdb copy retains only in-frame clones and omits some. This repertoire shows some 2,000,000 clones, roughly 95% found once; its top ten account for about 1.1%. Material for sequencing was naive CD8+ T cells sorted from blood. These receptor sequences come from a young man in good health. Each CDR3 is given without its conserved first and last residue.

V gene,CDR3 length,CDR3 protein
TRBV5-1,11,ASSLGSGYEQY
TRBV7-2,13,ASSVFRTYDQPQH
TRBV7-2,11,ASSHPPGAEAF
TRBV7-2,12,ASSAIAGVYEQY
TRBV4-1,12,ASSHKDASYEQY
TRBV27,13,ASSFVLSSYNEQF
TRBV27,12,ASSLDRMNTEAF
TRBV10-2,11,ASTPTGAYGYT
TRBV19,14,ASSIGTGVLVTEAF
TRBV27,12,ASSRGQGALGYT
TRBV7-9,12,ASSLDGGNYEQY
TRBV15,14,ATSRDEGEGSYEQY
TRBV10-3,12,AIREGVNTGELF
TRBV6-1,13,ASRRDSSSYNEQF
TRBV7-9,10,ASSPPTGNPH
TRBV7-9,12,ASSSSTGWETQY
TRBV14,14,ASSQDARLNTGELF
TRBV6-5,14,ASSYAWPGDTDTQY
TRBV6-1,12,ASHEWGTDYEQY
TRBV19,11,ASSLGGSYGYT
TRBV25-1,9,ASRVGGEQY
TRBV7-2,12,ASRWRESQETQY
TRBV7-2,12,ASSYGLYPDTQY
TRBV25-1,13,ASSDWTEKNYGYT
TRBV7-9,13,ASSSRGLGTDTQY
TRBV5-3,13,AREGTGCSGNTIY
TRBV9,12,ASSPNTGGGEQF
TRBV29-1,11,SVLRAGRNEQY
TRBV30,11,AWSAGGDQPQH
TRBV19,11,ASSSQANQPQH
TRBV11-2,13,ASSSDGQENQPQH
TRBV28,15,ASSFDLGGLRGNTIY
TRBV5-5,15,ASSLAAVGRGLDEQY
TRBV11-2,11,ASSLVWVNEQF
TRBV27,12,ASSLLGLTDTQY
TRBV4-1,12,ASSQGTAGYEQY
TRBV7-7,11,ASSLVITGELF
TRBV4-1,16,ASSQPGFVSGEGTEAF
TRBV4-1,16,ASSQGWVRGITESPLH